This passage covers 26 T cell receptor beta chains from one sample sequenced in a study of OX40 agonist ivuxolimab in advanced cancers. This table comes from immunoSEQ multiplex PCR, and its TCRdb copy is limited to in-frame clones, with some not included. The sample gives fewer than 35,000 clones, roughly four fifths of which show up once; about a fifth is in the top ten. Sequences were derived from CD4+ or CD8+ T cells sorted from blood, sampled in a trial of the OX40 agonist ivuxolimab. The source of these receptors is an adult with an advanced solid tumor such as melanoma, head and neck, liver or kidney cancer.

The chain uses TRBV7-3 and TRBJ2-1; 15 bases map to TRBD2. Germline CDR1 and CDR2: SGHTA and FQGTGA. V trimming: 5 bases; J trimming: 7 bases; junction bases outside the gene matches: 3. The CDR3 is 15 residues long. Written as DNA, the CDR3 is TGTGCCAGCAGCCCGGGACTAGCGGGAGGTAATGAGCAGTTCTTC. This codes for CASSPGLAGGNEQFF.

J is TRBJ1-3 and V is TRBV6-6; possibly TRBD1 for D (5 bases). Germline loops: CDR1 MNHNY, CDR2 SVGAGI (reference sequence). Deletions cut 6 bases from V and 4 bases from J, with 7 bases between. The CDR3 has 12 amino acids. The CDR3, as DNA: TGTGCCAGCAGCGGGGGAGGAAACACCATATATTTT. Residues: CASSGGGNTIYF.

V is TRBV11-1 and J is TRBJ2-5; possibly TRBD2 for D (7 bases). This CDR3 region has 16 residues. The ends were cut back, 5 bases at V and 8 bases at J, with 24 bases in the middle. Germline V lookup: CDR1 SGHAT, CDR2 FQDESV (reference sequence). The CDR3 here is CASSPSQAGAKRTQYF. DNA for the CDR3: TGTGCCAGCAGCCCCTCTCAGGCGGGGGCCAAGAGAACCCAGTACTTC.

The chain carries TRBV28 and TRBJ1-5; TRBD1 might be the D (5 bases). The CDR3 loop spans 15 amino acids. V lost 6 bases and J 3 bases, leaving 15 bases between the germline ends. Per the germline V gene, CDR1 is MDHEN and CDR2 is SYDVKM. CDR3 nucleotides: TGTGCCAGCAGGTCACAGGAGCGACTCAATCAGCCCCAGCATTTT. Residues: CASRSQERLNQPQHF.

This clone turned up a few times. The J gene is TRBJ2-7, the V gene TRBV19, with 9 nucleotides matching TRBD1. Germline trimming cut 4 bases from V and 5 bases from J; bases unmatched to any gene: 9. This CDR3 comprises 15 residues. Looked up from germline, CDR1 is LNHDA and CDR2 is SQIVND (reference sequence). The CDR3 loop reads CASSTGGTGGNEQYF. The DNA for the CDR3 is TGTGCCAGTAGTACAGGGGGAACAGGGGGCAACGAGCAGTACTTC.

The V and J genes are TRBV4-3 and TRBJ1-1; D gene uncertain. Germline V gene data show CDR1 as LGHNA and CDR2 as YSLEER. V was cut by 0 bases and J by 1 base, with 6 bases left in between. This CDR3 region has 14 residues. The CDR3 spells CASSQDGRNTEAFF. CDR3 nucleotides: TGCGCCAGCAGCCAAGACGGGAGGAACACTGAAGCTTTCTTT.

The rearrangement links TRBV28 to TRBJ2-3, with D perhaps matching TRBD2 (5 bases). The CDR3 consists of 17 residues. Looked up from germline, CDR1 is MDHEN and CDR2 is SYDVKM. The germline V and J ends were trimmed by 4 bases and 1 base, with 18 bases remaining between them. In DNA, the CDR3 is TGTGCCAGCAGTTCGACTCTACTAGTGGACGGCACAGATACGCAGTATTTT. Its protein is CASSSTLLVDGTDTQYF.

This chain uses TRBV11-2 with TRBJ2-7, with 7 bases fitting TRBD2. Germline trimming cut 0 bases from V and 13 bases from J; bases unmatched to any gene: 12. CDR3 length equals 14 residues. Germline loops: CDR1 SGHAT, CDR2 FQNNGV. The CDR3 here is CASSLDASGRLLYF. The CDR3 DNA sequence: TGTGCCAGCAGCTTAGATGCTAGCGGCCGCTTACTATACTTC.

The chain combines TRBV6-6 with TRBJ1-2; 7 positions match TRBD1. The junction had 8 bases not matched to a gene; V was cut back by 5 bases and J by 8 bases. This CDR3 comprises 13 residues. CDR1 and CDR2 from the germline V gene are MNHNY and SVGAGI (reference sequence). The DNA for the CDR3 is TGTGCCAGCAGTCCTACAGGGGTAGAGGGCTACACCTTC. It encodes CASSPTGVEGYTF.

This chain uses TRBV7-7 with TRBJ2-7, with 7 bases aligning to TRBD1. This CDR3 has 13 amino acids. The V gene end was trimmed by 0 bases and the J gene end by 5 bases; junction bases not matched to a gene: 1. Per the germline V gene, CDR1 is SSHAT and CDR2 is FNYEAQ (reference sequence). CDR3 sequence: CASSLAQGDEQYF. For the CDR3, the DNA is TGTGCCAGCAGCTTAGCTCAGGGGGACGAGCAGTACTTC.

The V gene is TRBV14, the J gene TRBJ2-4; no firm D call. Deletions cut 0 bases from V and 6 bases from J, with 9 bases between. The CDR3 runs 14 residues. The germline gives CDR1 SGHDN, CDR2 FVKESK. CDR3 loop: CASSQDQARNIQYF. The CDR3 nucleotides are TGTGCCAGCAGCCAAGATCAAGCCCGAAACATTCAGTACTTC.

The CDR3 DNA reads TGTGCCAGCAGTTTATTAGACCCCGACCTTAAGTACGAGCAGTACTTC. It translates to CASSLLDPDLKYEQYF. J is TRBJ2-7 and V is TRBV28; D unresolved. The CDR3 has 16 amino acids. The V end lost 1 base, the J end lost 4 bases, and 17 bases lay between the germline ends. Germline CDR1 and CDR2: MDHEN and SYDVKM.

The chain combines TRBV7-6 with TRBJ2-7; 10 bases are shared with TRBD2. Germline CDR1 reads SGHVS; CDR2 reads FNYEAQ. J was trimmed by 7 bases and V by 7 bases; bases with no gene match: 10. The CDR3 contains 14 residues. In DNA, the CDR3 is TGTGCCAGCATGGCGGCTAGCGGGGGACGAGAGCAGTACTTC. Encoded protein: CASMAASGGREQYF.

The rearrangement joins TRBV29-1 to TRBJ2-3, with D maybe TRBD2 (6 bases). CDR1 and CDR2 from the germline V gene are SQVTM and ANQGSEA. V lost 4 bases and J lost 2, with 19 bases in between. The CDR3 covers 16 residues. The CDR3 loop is CSVVGDGGTSTDTQYF. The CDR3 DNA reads TGCAGCGTTGTTGGGGATGGGGGGACTTCCACAGATACGCAGTATTTT.

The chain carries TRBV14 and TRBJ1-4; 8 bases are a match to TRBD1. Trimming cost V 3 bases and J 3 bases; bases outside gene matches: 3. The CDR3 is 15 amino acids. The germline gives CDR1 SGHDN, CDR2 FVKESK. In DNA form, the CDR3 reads TGTGCCAGCAGCCAGTTGACAGGGGCTAATGAAAAACTGTTTTTT. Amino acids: CASSQLTGANEKLFF.

CDR3 in DNA: TGTGCCAGCAGCTTAGATCGAACAGGACACCCATACTTC. It is translated as CASSLDRTGHPYF. The chain carries TRBV11-2 and TRBJ2-4; tentative D call: TRBD1 (5 bases). CDR1 and CDR2 (germline): SGHAT, FQNNGV. The CDR3 sequence is 13 residues long. V was clipped by 0 bases and J by 16 bases, with 16 bases between them.

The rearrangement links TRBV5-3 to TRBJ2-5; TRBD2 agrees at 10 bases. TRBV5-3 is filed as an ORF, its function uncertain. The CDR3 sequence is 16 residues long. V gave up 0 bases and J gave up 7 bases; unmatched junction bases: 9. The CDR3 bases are TGTGCCAGAAGCTTGGCAGGGACTAGCGCGCCCAGGACCCAGTACTTC. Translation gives CARSLAGTSAPRTQYF.

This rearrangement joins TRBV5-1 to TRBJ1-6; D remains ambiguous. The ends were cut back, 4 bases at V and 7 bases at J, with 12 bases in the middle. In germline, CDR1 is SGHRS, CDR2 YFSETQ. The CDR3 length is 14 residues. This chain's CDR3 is CASSADSRNSPLHF. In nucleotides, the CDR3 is TGCGCCAGCAGCGCGGACTCTCGAAATTCACCCCTCCACTTT.

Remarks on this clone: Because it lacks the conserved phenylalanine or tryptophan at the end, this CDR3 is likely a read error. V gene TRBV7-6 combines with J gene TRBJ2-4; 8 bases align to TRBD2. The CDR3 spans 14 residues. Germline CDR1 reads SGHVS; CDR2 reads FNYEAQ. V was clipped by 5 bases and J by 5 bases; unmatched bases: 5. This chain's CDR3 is CASSRTGGENIQYL. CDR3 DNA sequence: TGTGCCAGCAGCCGAACCGGGGGGGAAAACATTCAGTACCTC.

The CDR3 loop is CSVVGGPYEQYF. The CDR3 DNA is TGCAGCGTTGTCGGGGGCCCTTACGAGCAGTACTTC. The gene calls are TRBV29-1 and TRBJ2-7; D may match TRBD1 or TRBD2 (6 bases each). Germline assignment: CDR1 SQVTM and CDR2 ANQGSEA. V was trimmed by 4 bases and J by 4 bases, leaving 11 bases between them. The CDR3 has 12 amino acids.

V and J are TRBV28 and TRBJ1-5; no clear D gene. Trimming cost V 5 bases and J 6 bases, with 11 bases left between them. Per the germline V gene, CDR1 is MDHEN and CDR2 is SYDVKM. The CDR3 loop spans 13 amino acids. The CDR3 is CASSPSRGQPQHF. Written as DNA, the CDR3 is TGTGCCAGCAGTCCCTCCCGCGGTCAGCCCCAGCATTTT.

In DNA, the CDR3 is TGTGCCAGCAGCTTAGGGGGGGCTTCCTCTGGAAACACCATATATTTT. Its protein product is CASSLGGASSGNTIYF. The rearrangement uses TRBV7-8 and TRBJ1-3, with D perhaps matching TRBD1 (6 bases). The CDR3 runs 16 residues. CDR1 is SGHVS and CDR2 is FQNEAQ in the germline V gene. Trimming took 1 base from V and 0 from J, leaving 10 bases between them.

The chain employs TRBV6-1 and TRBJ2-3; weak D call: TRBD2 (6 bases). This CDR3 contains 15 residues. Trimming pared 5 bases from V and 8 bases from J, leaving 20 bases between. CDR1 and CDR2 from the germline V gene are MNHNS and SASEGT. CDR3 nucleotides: TGTGCCAGCAGTCTCCGGGACTCCGGTATCGGTACGCAGTATTTT. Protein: CASSLRDSGIGTQYF.

In nucleotides, the CDR3 is TGTGCCAGCAGCTTTGGGCAGGGGTGGACTGACACCGGGGAGCTGTTTTTT. This sequence encodes CASSFGQGWTDTGELFF. The J gene is TRBJ2-2, the V gene TRBV5-8; weak D call: TRBD1 (6 bases). CDR3 length: 17 amino acids. Between the trimmed V and J ends, which lost 2 bases and 3 bases, there was a span of 17 bases. Germline CDR1 reads SGHTS; CDR2 reads YDEGEE.

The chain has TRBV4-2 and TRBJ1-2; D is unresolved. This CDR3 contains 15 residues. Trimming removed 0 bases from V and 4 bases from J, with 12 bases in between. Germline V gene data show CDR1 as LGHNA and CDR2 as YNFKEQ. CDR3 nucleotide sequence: TGTGCCAGCAGCCAAGAGCCCAGGCTGGCCTATGGCTACACCTTC. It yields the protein CASSQEPRLAYGYTF.

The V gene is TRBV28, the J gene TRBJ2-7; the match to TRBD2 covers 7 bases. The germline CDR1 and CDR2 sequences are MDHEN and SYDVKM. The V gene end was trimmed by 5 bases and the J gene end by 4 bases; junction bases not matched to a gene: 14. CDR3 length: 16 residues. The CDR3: CASSLGGVAGAYEQYF. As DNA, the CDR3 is TGTGCCAGCAGTCTCGGAGGGGTAGCGGGCGCTTACGAGCAGTACTTC.